This TCR beta chain was sequenced in a study of shared clonotypes between healthy human individuals. The CDR3 runs to 11 residues. Germline assignment: CDR1 WSHSY and CDR2 SAAADI. Trimming removed 8 bases at V and 1 base at J, with 6 bases between. Generated by immunoSEQ multiplex PCR, the TCRdb table keeps only in-frame clones and is missing some. This sample has under 2,500,000 clones; 90% to 97% occur once, and the top ten carry roughly 0.13%. The chain uses TRBV10-2 and TRBJ2-7; D gene uncertain. This clonotype was obtained from a young man in good health. Sequences were obtained from naive CD4+ T cells sorted from blood. Subset meaning: CD45RA+ positively selected. The CDR3 loop is CASLGSYEQYF. As DNA, the CDR3 is TGCGCCAGCTTGGGGTCCTACGAGCAGTACTTC.